This TCR beta chain stems from a study of post-analysis software for immune sequencing data. Turning to the study itself: Included among the disease courses, which were recorded for the cohort, were relapsing-remitting, secondary progressive and progressive-relapsing multiple sclerosis. Study-level findings and limits: Significantly decreased normalized Chao1 diversity was recorded for multiple sclerosis patients relative to controls. There were five TRBV segments more frequent in patients than controls, and TRBV5-6, TRBV5-1 and TRBV20-1 were among them.

Germline CDR1 and CDR2: SGHRS and YFSETQ. This CDR3 comprises 15 residues. Trimming took off 1 base at V and 0 bases at J, with 10 bases between the two ends. As to this clonotype: The antigen remains undetermined.

Each TCR beta cDNA library carried unique molecular identifiers. TCRdb reanalysed the PCR reads using MiXCR and keeps one entry per CDR3 protein. The sample has roughly 570,000 distinct CDR3 sequences, under 40% seen once. Sequencing was performed on blood. This TCR was sampled from a girl under 18 with multiple sclerosis. This sequence joins TRBV5-1 and TRBJ1-1, with D uncertain. This CDR3 reads CASSLSGVMNTEAFF. The CDR3 region has the DNA TGCGCCAGCAGCTTGTCCGGGGTAATGAACACTGAAGCTTTCTTT.